The 20 T cell receptor beta chains given below trace back to one sample, sequenced in a study of cytomegalovirus exposure and HLA in healthy donors (TCRdb year 2017). The library came from the immunoSEQ multiplex PCR assay. For the multiplex PCR, a mixture combining 60 forward primers for TCR Vbeta segments and 13 reverse primers for TCR Jbeta segments was used. As stored in TCRdb, this immuneACCESS dataset retains in-frame rearrangements with V and J assigned. A fraction of the clones does not appear; measured against another copy, unresolved V genes explain less than half of the discrepancy, and the remainder lacks a known reason. The sample has 150,000 to 200,000 clones on record, over 75% of them singletons. The top ten constitute about 2% of the sample. The sequenced sample consisted of PBMCs. The source is a male donor in good health and CMV-seronegative.

The rearrangement uses TRBV4-1 and TRBJ1-5, with 7 nucleotides matching TRBD1. Germline CDR1 and CDR2: MGHRA and YSYEKL. The CDR3 contains 15 residues. J was trimmed by 4 bases and V by 5 bases; bases with no gene match: 8. CDR3 in DNA: TGCGCCAGCAGCTTCCAGACAGGGAGGAATCAGCCCCAGCATTTT. This encodes CASSFQTGRNQPQHF.

The V and J genes are TRBV25-1 and TRBJ1-2, with 7 bases aligning to TRBD1. The length of the CDR3 is 15 residues. The V and J ends lost 2 bases and 7 bases, in that order; junction bases with no gene match: 10. Per germline, CDR1 MGHDK and CDR2 SYGVNS. For the CDR3, the DNA is TGTGCCAGCAGTGAAATCGGCAGGGGGATATCTGGCTACACCTTC. Its protein is CASSEIGRGISGYTF.

This clone showed up many times. This same CDR3 is encoded by further DNA sequences in the sample. The chain recombines TRBV6-1 with TRBJ2-3; 13 bases align to TRBD2. The CDR3 has 15 residues. Germline assignment: CDR1 MNHNS and CDR2 SASEGT. Trimming cost V 5 bases and J 4 bases; bases outside gene matches: 3. The CDR3 loop reads CASSQTSGGPDTQYF. The CDR3 nucleotides read TGTGCCAGCAGTCAGACTAGCGGGGGGCCAGATACGCAGTATTTT.

V gene TRBV7-6 combines with J gene TRBJ1-5, with 9 bases identical to TRBD1. The germline V gene has CDR1 SGHVS and CDR2 FNYEAQ. The J segment lost 5 bases and the V segment lost 5 bases, leaving 1 base of the junction unmatched. The CDR3 has 13 residues. The CDR3 sequence: CASSGDRDQPQHF. For the CDR3, the DNA is TGTGCCAGCAGCGGGGACAGGGATCAGCCCCAGCATTTT.

The V call is TRBV5-1, the J call TRBJ2-7, with TRBD2 as a possible D gene (6 bases). Germline loops: CDR1 SGHRS, CDR2 YFSETQ. The CDR3 loop spans 14 amino acids. Trimming pared 3 bases from V and 4 bases from J, leaving 14 bases between. CDR3: CASSSLPGDYEQYF. The DNA of the CDR3 is TGCGCCAGCAGCTCCCTGCCGGGGGATTACGAGCAGTACTTC.

This clone was observed a few times. The rearrangement uses TRBV19 and TRBJ2-3, with 9 bases matching TRBD2. The V segment lost 3 bases and the J segment 2 bases; nucleotides outside the gene matches: 9. In germline, CDR1 is LNHDA, CDR2 SQIVND (reference sequence). The CDR3 has 17 residues. This CDR3 is CASSIASSGGSTDTQYF. DNA for the CDR3: TGTGCCAGTAGTATTGCATCGAGCGGGGGGTCCACAGATACGCAGTATTTT.

The chain employs TRBV30 and TRBJ1-2, with D tentatively TRBD1 (5 bases). The CDR3 length is 15 residues. Germline values: CDR1 GTSNPN, CDR2 SVGIG (reference sequence). The V and J ends lost 2 bases and 4 bases respectively, with 17 bases between them. DNA for the CDR3: TGTGCCTGGAGTTTGGAGGGGCACTCTGGCTATGGCTACACCTTC. Translation: CAWSLEGHSGYGYTF. The full variable domain, rest sourced from reference TRBV30 and TRBJ1-2, is SQTIHQWPATLVQPVGSPLSLECTVEGTSNPNLYWYRQAAGRGLQLLFYSVGIGQISSEVPQNLSASRPQDRQFILSSKKLLLSDSGFYLCAWSLEGHSGYGYTFGSGTRLTVV.

J is TRBJ2-1 and V is TRBV5-1; D gene unclear. CDR1 and CDR2 (germline): SGHRS, YFSETQ. V gave up 2 bases and J gave up 10 bases, with 7 bases separating them. CDR3 size: 11 residues. The CDR3 DNA reads as TGCGCCAGCAGCTTCGACTGGGAGCAGTTCTTC. It yields the protein CASSFDWEQFF.

The chain recombines TRBV18 with TRBJ2-7, with 7 positions matching TRBD1. CDR1 is KGHSH and CDR2 is LQKENI in the germline V gene. There are 14 residues in the CDR3. Germline trimming cut 4 bases from V and 2 bases from J; bases unmatched to any gene: 5. CDR3 in DNA: TGTGCCAGCTCACGTGGTACAGGGGCCTACGAGCAGTACTTC. It yields the protein CASSRGTGAYEQYF.

The chain couples TRBV5-6 to TRBJ2-7, with D possibly TRBD2 on 5 matching bases. Germline lookup yields CDR1 SGHDT and CDR2 YYEEEE. This CDR3 spans 13 amino acids. Trimming took off 0 bases at V and 6 bases at J, with 10 bases between the two ends. In DNA, the CDR3 is TGTGCCAGCAGCTTGGAAGGACTGGGCGAGCAGTACTTC. Amino acids: CASSLEGLGEQYF.

This rearrangement joins TRBV9 to TRBJ1-1, with 8 bases identical to TRBD1. Germline V gene sequence: CDR1 SGDLS, CDR2 YYNGEE. With 3 bases clipped from V and 0 bases from J, the junction kept 4 bases outside the gene matches. This CDR3 is 15 amino acids long. DNA for the CDR3: TGTGCCAGCAGCGGAAGACAGGGGTTGAACACTGAAGCTTTCTTT. This codes for CASSGRQGLNTEAFF.

A single count supports this clone. V gene TRBV6-5 combines with J gene TRBJ1-2, with D unresolved. The CDR3 has 14 amino acids. Germline V lookup: CDR1 MNHEY, CDR2 SVGAGI. Deletions cut 7 bases from V and 8 bases from J, with 20 bases between. As DNA, the CDR3 is TGTGCCAGCACCCCCGTTGGAGGAGCGGGCGGCTACACCTTC. Its protein is CASTPVGGAGGYTF.

The genes are TRBV9 and TRBJ2-1; 9 positions agree with TRBD1. CDR1 is SGDLS, CDR2 YYNGEE, per germline. V shed 4 bases, J shed 2 bases, and the junction held 4 bases outside the gene matches. The CDR3 spans 15 residues. The CDR3, as DNA: TGTGCCAGCAGCTTCCGGACAGGGGCCTACAATGAGCAGTTCTTC. This sequence encodes CASSFRTGAYNEQFF.

The chain is built from TRBV6-1 and TRBJ1-1; a possible D gene is TRBD1 (5 bases). Deletions cut 1 base from V and 10 bases from J, with 19 bases between. The CDR3 has 15 amino acids. Germline lookup yields CDR1 MNHNS and CDR2 SASEGT. The DNA for the CDR3 is TGTGCCAGCAGTGAAGTGACCGGGACTAGGGCTGCAGCTTTCTTT. It encodes CASSEVTGTRAAAFF.

This chain uses TRBV4-3 with TRBJ1-2; maybe TRBD1 (6 bases). The V and J ends lost 0 bases and 4 bases respectively, with 9 bases between them. The CDR3 contains 14 residues. In germline, CDR1 is LGHNA, CDR2 YSLEER. CDR3 sequence (DNA): TGCGCCAGCAGCCAAGATAGGACAGCCTATGGCTACACCTTC. Translation: CASSQDRTAYGYTF.

The gene calls are TRBV27 and TRBJ2-7; 8 bases fit TRBD1. This CDR3 has 15 residues. J was trimmed by 0 bases and V by 4 bases; bases with no gene match: 5. Germline values: CDR1 MNHEY, CDR2 SMNVEV (reference sequence). The CDR3 DNA reads TGTGCCAGCAGTTCCCGGACAGGGTTCTCCTACGAGCAGTACTTC. It encodes CASSSRTGFSYEQYF.

The chain employs TRBV11-2 and TRBJ1-2; D is uncertain. Germline CDR1 SGHAT, CDR2 FQNNGV. This CDR3 is built from 15 residues. V gave up 4 bases and J gave up 3 bases, with 15 bases separating them. CDR3 DNA: TGTGCCAGCAGCTGGTCCGAGGGAACGGACTATGGCTACACCTTC. This sequence encodes CASSWSEGTDYGYTF.

CDR3 sequence: CASSTDRNTEAFF. CDR3 coding DNA: TGTGCCAGCAGCACGGACAGGAACACTGAAGCTTTCTTT. This chain connects TRBV11-2 to TRBJ1-1; possibly TRBD1 for D (6 bases). With 5 bases removed from V and 1 base from J, the gap between germline ends came to 8 bases. Germline V gives CDR1 SGHAT, CDR2 FQNNGV. The CDR3 has 13 amino acids.

The V and J genes are TRBV29-1 and TRBJ1-1, with TRBD1 matching over 8 bases. Germline trimming cut 5 bases from V and 5 bases from J; bases unmatched to any gene: 16. Germline lookup yields CDR1 SQVTM and CDR2 ANQGSEA. This CDR3 has 16 amino acids. CDR3 residues: CSVHPSRGQGKTEAFF. DNA for the CDR3: TGCAGCGTTCATCCGAGCCGAGGACAGGGTAAGACTGAAGCTTTCTTT.

The chain carries TRBV5-1 and TRBJ2-7; D is perhaps TRBD1 (6 bases). The CDR3 extends over 12 amino acids. Germline V gives CDR1 SGHRS, CDR2 YFSETQ. V was shortened by 0 bases and J by 11 bases, with 12 bases between the two germline ends. The CDR3 DNA reads as TGCGCCAGCAGCTTGGACAGGGACCCTGAGTACTTC. Protein product: CASSLDRDPEYF.